The 16 T cell receptor beta chains reported below all come from one sample, sequenced in a study of CD8 T cells in ankylosing spondylitis. TCRdb recomputed calls from the 5' RACE reads with MiXCR, one row per CDR3 protein. The profile shows 200,000 to 300,000 distinct CDR3 sequences, roughly a third of them singletons. The specimen sequenced was blood, either unsorted or a sorted T cell fraction (not recorded which). The receptor source for this set is a male donor with ankylosing spondylitis or in good health (not recorded which).

This clonotype showed up many times. V is TRBV12-3 or TRBV12-4 and J is TRBJ2-3; the D is unclear. V lost 7 bases and J lost 5, with 4 bases in between. The CDR3 totals 10 residues. The CDR3 sequence: CASMGDTQYF. The CDR3 coding sequence is TGTGCCAGCATGGGAGATACGCAGTATTTT.

The V gene is TRBV15, the J gene TRBJ2-7, with D tentatively TRBD1 (5 bases). Germline V CDR1 and CDR2: LNHNV, YYDKDF (reference sequence). The CDR3 is 13 residues long. Trimming shortened V by 11 bases and J by 6 bases, and 20 bases separated the two germline ends. In nucleotides, the CDR3 is TGTGCCTCTGCTGGGGCAGGGTTTTCCGAGCAGTACTTC. Translating gives CASAGAGFSEQYF. The entire variable domain, with the rest obtained from reference TRBV15 and TRBJ2-7, is as follows: DAMVIQNPRYQVTQFGKPVTLSCSQTLNHNVMYWYQQKSSQAPKLLFHYYDKDFNNEADTPDNFQSRRPNTSFCFLDIRSPGLGDTAMYLCASAGAGFSEQYFGPGTRLTVT.

This clonotype turned up a few times. This chain connects TRBV9 to TRBJ2-5; D unclear. Trimming removed 0 bases at V and 5 bases at J, with 14 bases between. Looked up from germline, CDR1 is SGDLS and CDR2 is YYNGEE. The CDR3 contains 15 residues. Here the CDR3 reads CASSVGVGVGETQYF. The CDR3 nucleotides read TGTGCCAGCAGCGTAGGTGTCGGCGTCGGGGAGACCCAGTACTTC.

The rearrangement joins TRBV7-2 to TRBJ2-7, with 10 bases matching TRBD2. J gave up 5 bases and V 5 bases, and 12 bases lay outside the gene matches. The CDR3 sequence is 16 residues long. Per germline, CDR1 SGHTA and CDR2 FQGNSA. The CDR3 bases are TGTGCCAGCAGCCCCGTCTGGACTAGCGGTGTCCACGAGCAGTACTTC. Translation gives CASSPVWTSGVHEQYF.

The chain has TRBV18 and TRBJ1-4; D remains unclear. Trimming took off 2 bases at V and 8 bases at J, with 9 bases between the two ends. Germline CDR1 reads KGHSH; CDR2 reads LQKENI. The CDR3 sequence is 13 residues long. CDR3 sequence: CASSPSGGEKLFF. CDR3 sequence (DNA): TGTGCCAGCTCACCAAGTGGAGGCGAAAAACTGTTTTTT.

This sequence joins TRBV12-3 or TRBV12-4 and TRBJ1-6; D is undetermined. Between the trimmed V and J ends, which lost 2 bases and 14 bases, there was a span of 10 bases. The CDR3 is 12 amino acids. CDR3 amino acids: CASSLSAMSLHF. The CDR3 DNA follows: TGTGCCAGCAGTTTATCGGCCATGTCCCTCCACTTT.

The chain combines TRBV20-1 with TRBJ2-3; 7 bases are shared with TRBD1. This CDR3 has 15 residues. The V segment lost 3 bases and the J segment 0 bases; nucleotides outside the gene matches: 6. Germline-derived CDR1 and CDR2 are DFQATT and SNEGSKA (reference sequence). The CDR3 sequence: CSASDRAKSTDTQYF. CDR3 bases: TGCAGTGCTAGCGACAGGGCAAAGAGCACAGATACGCAGTATTTT.

This clonotype showed up many times. The rearrangement uses TRBV20-1 and TRBJ1-1; no clear D gene. This CDR3 contains 13 residues. The germline V and J ends were trimmed by 0 bases and 4 bases, with 9 bases remaining between them. CDR1 and CDR2 from the germline V gene are DFQATT and SNEGSKA (reference sequence). The CDR3 spells CSARDKLVTEAFF. Here the CDR3 DNA reads TGCAGTGCTAGAGATAAACTAGTCACTGAAGCTTTCTTT.

This chain links TRBV5-1 with TRBJ2-6, with D unclear. V was clipped by 4 bases and J by 2 bases, with 10 bases between them. The CDR3 consists of 15 residues. Germline V lookup: CDR1 SGHRS, CDR2 YFSETQ. The CDR3 region has the DNA TGCGCCAGCAGCCCCGACGGAGCTGGGGCCAACGTCCTGACTTTC. Translated, it gives CASSPDGAGANVLTF.

This chain connects TRBV5-1 to TRBJ1-1; a possible D gene is TRBD1 (6 bases). Trimming pared 1 base from V and 1 base from J, leaving 8 bases between. This CDR3 has 14 amino acids. Germline loops: CDR1 SGHRS, CDR2 YFSETQ. CDR3: CASSLTGKNTEAFF. CDR3 bases: TGCGCCAGCAGCTTGACAGGGAAGAACACTGAAGCTTTCTTT.

This clonotype was observed once. V is TRBV5-5 and J is TRBJ1-5; D is possibly TRBD1 (5 bases). V lost 0 bases to trimming and J lost 0 bases, with 16 bases between them. Germline V gene lookup returns CDR1 SGHKS and CDR2 YYEKEE (reference sequence). This CDR3 has 18 amino acids. CDR3 sequence (DNA): TGTGCCAGCAGCTTGGACGCAGGGCCGGGCATTAGCAATCAGCCCCAGCATTTT. As protein: CASSLDAGPGISNQPQHF.

The chain carries TRBV9 and TRBJ2-7, with 7 positions matching TRBD2. This CDR3 spans 17 amino acids. Trimming at V came to 3 bases and at J to 3 bases, leaving 15 bases not matched to a gene. The germline CDR1 and CDR2 sequences are SGDLS and YYNGEE. CDR3 bases: TGTGCCAGCAGCGCGACCGAAGCGGGACCCTCTTTCTACGAGCAGTACTTC. It encodes CASSATEAGPSFYEQYF.

This chain connects TRBV27 to TRBJ2-7; 8 bases line up with TRBD2. Germline CDR1 MNHEY, CDR2 SMNVEV (reference sequence). The CDR3 is 14 amino acids. The V segment lost 3 bases and the J segment 5 bases; nucleotides outside the gene matches: 6. The CDR3 protein is CASSFDSGGHEQYF. The CDR3 DNA reads TGTGCCAGCAGTTTCGACAGCGGGGGTCACGAGCAGTACTTC.

The chain's CDR3 is CSASRDSAYSNQPQHF. For the CDR3, the DNA is TGCAGTGCTTCCCGGGACAGCGCATATAGCAATCAGCCCCAGCATTTT. This rearrangement joins TRBV20-1 to TRBJ1-5, with 7 nucleotides matching TRBD1. The CDR3 has 16 amino acids. Germline V lookup: CDR1 DFQATT, CDR2 SNEGSKA (reference sequence). The junction had 10 bases not matched to a gene; V was cut back by 5 bases and J by 0 bases.

The chain carries TRBV29-1 and TRBJ1-1; D possibly corresponds to TRBD1 (6 bases). CDR3 size: 14 residues. CDR1 and CDR2 (germline): SQVTM, ANQGSEA. Trimming pared 4 bases from V and 0 bases from J, leaving 12 bases between. The CDR3 here is CSVAPRGMNTEAFF. CDR3 sequence (DNA): TGCAGCGTTGCCCCCAGGGGTATGAACACTGAAGCTTTCTTT.

The chain combines TRBV7-9 with TRBJ2-5; D not resolved. This CDR3 has 12 residues. Trimming took off 4 bases at V and 5 bases at J, with 8 bases between the two ends. Germline-derived CDR1 and CDR2 are SEHNR and FQNEAQ (reference sequence). The CDR3 nucleotides read TGTGCCAGCAGCTCGATCAGGGAGACCCAGTACTTC. This codes for CASSSIRETQYF.